Listed below are T cell receptor beta chains from one sample, sequenced in a study of blood T cell repertoires in COVID-19. The protocol was immunoSEQ multiplex PCR, while the TCRdb copy is restricted to in-frame clones and leaves out a portion. The table has about 140,000 clones, 87% seen once. Sequencing was carried out using peripheral blood. These TCRs come from a woman aged 40-49 years with acute or convalescent COVID-19. The CDR3 runs from the conserved cysteine through the conserved F or W. Fields, in order: CDR3 length, J gene, clone size, D gene, V gene, CDR3 protein, CDR3 DNA. A D gene is named only where the DNA matches it firmly. The listing skips clone size in some rows; elsewhere it reads once, few, many or a size class.

13 | TRBJ1-4 | . | . | TRBV3-1/TRBV3-2 | CASSPGQNEKLFF | TGTGCCAGCAGCCCGGGACAAAATGAAAAACTGTTTTTT
15 | TRBJ2-1 | . | TRBD2 | TRBV7-8 | CASSLAGGALDEQFF | TGTGCCAGCAGCCTAGCCGGGGGGGCCCTCGATGAGCAGTTCTTC
16 | TRBJ1-6 | . | TRBD1 | TRBV5-6 | CASSGGTGGRGSPLHF | TGTGCCAGCAGCGGGGGGACAGGGGGACGGGGTTCACCCCTCCACTTT
16 | TRBJ2-2 | . | . | TRBV24-1 | CATSDPTTPWTGELFF | TGTGCCACCAGTGACCCGACAACACCGTGGACCGGGGAGCTGTTTTTT
19 | TRBJ2-2 | few | TRBD2 | TRBV19 | CASTPLAGVTKMPAGELFF | TGTGCCAGTACCCCTCTAGCGGGGGTAACAAAGATGCCGGCCGGGGAGCTGTTTTTT
11 | TRBJ1-1 | . | . | TRBV28 | CAVRENTEAFF | TGTGCCGTGAGGGAGAACACTGAAGCTTTCTTT
16 | TRBJ1-3 | . | . | TRBV10-3 | CATHHSLGGDGNTIYF | TGTGCAACTCACCATAGTTTAGGGGGAGATGGAAACACCATATATTTT
11 | TRBJ1-2 | once | . | TRBV29-1 | CSVVQVDGYTF | TGCAGCGTTGTACAGGTCGATGGCTACACCTTC
15 | TRBJ1-6 | . | . | TRBV21-1 | CASSKRGGRDSPLHF | TGTGCCAGCAGCAAAAGGGGGGGTCGGGATTCACCCCTCCACTTT
13 | TRBJ1-1 | . | . | TRBV6-7 | CASSNREHTEAFF | TGTGCCAGCAGCAACAGGGAGCACACTGAAGCTTTCTTT
14 | TRBJ1-1 | . | . | TRBV4-3 | CASSRHNPGESTFF | TGCGCCAGCAGCCGACACAATCCGGGGGAATCGACTTTCTTT
14 | TRBJ1-6 | . | . | TRBV5-1 | CASSLGDSNSPLHF | TGCGCCAGCAGCCTCGGAGACAGTAATTCACCCCTCCACTTT
15 | TRBJ2-3 | . | . | TRBV2 | CASSRARGGKDTQYF | TGTGCCAGCAGCAGGGCCAGGGGCGGTAAGGATACGCAGTATTTT
14 | TRBJ1-5 | . | . | TRBV6-6 | CASSYPEQGSTQHF | TGTGCCAGCAGTTACCCAGAACAGGGTTCGACCCAGCATTTT
14 | TRBJ2-7 | . | . | TRBV7-9 | CASSSTGVAYEQYF | TGTGCCAGCAGCTCGACGGGGGTCGCCTACGAGCAGTACTTC
15 | TRBJ1-4 | . | TRBD1 | TRBV11-2 | CASTTSPTGYEKLFF | TGTGCCAGCACAACCTCCCCGACAGGGTATGAAAAACTGTTTTTT
16 | TRBJ2-1 | . | TRBD2 | TRBV7-2 | CASSLAGLAVNNEQFF | TGTGCCAGCAGCTTAGCCGGACTAGCGGTCAACAATGAGCAGTTCTTC
16 | TRBJ2-7 | . | TRBD2 | TRBV4-1 | CASSQVILAGVYEQYF | TGCGCCAGCAGCCAAGTCATACTAGCGGGAGTCTACGAGCAGTACTTC
14 | TRBJ1-1 | . | . | TRBV4-2 | CASSQVWGGTEAFF | TGTGCCAGCAGCCAAGTATGGGGGGGGACTGAAGCTTTCTTT
13 | TRBJ1-2 | . | . | TRBV5-8 | CASSLARNSGYTF | TGTGCCAGCAGCTTGGCCAGAAATTCTGGCTACACCTTC
13 | TRBJ1-2 | . | . | TRBV3-1/TRBV3-2 | CASSRRGEYGYTF | TGTGCCAGCAGCCGCAGGGGAGAGTATGGCTACACCTTC
14 | TRBJ1-1 | . | . | TRBV6-6 | CASSYSEGWTEAFF | TGTGCCAGCAGTTACTCAGAGGGTTGGACTGAAGCTTTCTTT
16 | TRBJ2-1 | . | TRBD1 | TRBV4-3 | CASSLTQGEPYNEQFF | TGCGCCAGCAGCTTGACCCAGGGGGAGCCCTACAATGAGCAGTTCTTC
15 | TRBJ2-7 | . | . | TRBV6-5 | CASSFLHSTLYEQYF | TGTGCCAGCAGTTTCCTACACAGTACCCTCTACGAGCAGTACTTC
14 | TRBJ1-2 | once | . | TRBV30 | CASARVTGNYGYTF | TGTGCCTCCGCACGGGTAACGGGAAACTATGGCTACACCTTC
17 | TRBJ2-5 | . | TRBD1 | TRBV4-3 | CASSQALSVQGVWAQYF | TGCGCCAGCAGCCAAGCCCTGTCCGTACAGGGGGTTTGGGCCCAGTACTTC
17 | TRBJ2-1 | . | TRBD2 | TRBV18 | CASSPPGRLAAYNEQFF | TGTGCCAGCTCACCACCCGGACGACTAGCGGCGTACAATGAGCAGTTCTTC
17 | TRBJ2-7 | once | TRBD2 | TRBV15 | CATSRDTVTSGSYEQYF | TGTGCCACCAGCAGAGATACCGTGACTAGCGGCTCCTACGAGCAGTACTTC
15 | TRBJ1-2 | . | . | TRBV27 | CASSLTGALNYGYTF | TGTGCCAGCAGTTTAACAGGCGCCCTTAACTATGGCTACACCTTC
10 | TRBJ1-5 | . | . | TRBV20-1 | CNRGNQPQHF | TGTAACAGGGGCAATCAGCCCCAGCATTTT
16 | TRBJ1-3 | once | . | TRBV18 | CASSPSGSSSGNTIYF | TGTGCCAGCTCACCATCCGGGTCTAGCTCTGGAAACACCATATATTTT
14 | TRBJ1-2 | . | TRBD1 | TRBV7-9 | CASSLGDRARGYTF | TGTGCCAGCAGCTTAGGGGACAGGGCTCGGGGCTACACCTTC
16 | TRBJ1-1 | few | . | TRBV5-4 | CASSLARSQGRTEAFF | TGTGCCAGCAGCTTGGCTCGAAGCCAGGGCCGCACTGAAGCTTTCTTT
14 | TRBJ1-1 | . | . | TRBV7-2 | CASSFLGGGTEAFF | TGTGCCAGCAGCTTTCTGGGGGGGGGCACTGAAGCTTTCTTT
13 | TRBJ1-3 | . | . | TRBV12-3/TRBV12-4 | CASSTGLGNTIYF | TGTGCCAGCAGTACAGGGTTAGGAAACACCATATATTTT
17 | TRBJ1-3 | . | TRBD1 | TRBV19 | CASIPGTGAYSGNTIYF | TGTGCCAGTATCCCCGGGACAGGGGCCTACTCTGGAAACACCATATATTTT
17 | TRBJ2-2 | . | TRBD2 | TRBV7-3 | CASSLSPLAGNTGELFF | TGTGCCAGCAGCTTGTCTCCTTTAGCGGGGAACACCGGGGAGCTGTTTTTT
15 | TRBJ1-2 | . | TRBD1 | TRBV5-4 | CASYPDRGLNYGYTF | TGTGCCAGCTATCCTGACAGGGGGCTTAACTATGGCTACACCTTC
17 | TRBJ1-3 | . | . | TRBV7-9 | CASSLTDPGVLGNTIYF | TGTGCCAGCAGCTTAACAGACCCCGGGGTTCTAGGAAACACCATATATTTT
14 | TRBJ1-4 | . | TRBD1 | TRBV18 | CASSPTGTNEKLFF | TGTGCCAGCTCACCGACAGGGACTAATGAAAAACTGTTTTTT
15 | TRBJ1-5 | . | TRBD1 | TRBV18 | CASSRNRQGDQPQHF | TGTGCCAGCTCACGAAACCGACAGGGTGATCAGCCCCAGCATTTT
15 | TRBJ2-1 | . | TRBD2 | TRBV11-2 | CASSLDGTSGNEQFF | TGTGCCAGCAGCTTAGACGGGACTAGCGGGAATGAGCAGTTCTTC
14 | TRBJ2-7 | . | . | TRBV9 | CASSEAAGGYEQYF | TGTGCCAGCAGCGAGGCGGCCGGGGGCTACGAGCAGTACTTC